The 28 T cell receptor beta chains below come from one sample, sequenced in a study of CD8 T cells in Susac syndrome. Random hexamers primed reverse transcription of about 0.45 to 1 ug RNA. TCRdb independently ran MiXCR on the immunoSEQ multiplex PCR reads; one entry per CDR3 protein. The sample includes 150,000 to 200,000 distinct CDR3 sequences, 93% of them seen just once. Sequenced material: CD4+ T cells from PBMCs. The receptor source for this set is a human donor with multiple sclerosis.

V and J are TRBV5-4 and TRBJ2-5; perhaps TRBD2 as D (6 bases). The CDR3 consists of 14 residues. With 0 bases removed from V and 2 bases from J, the gap between germline ends came to 8 bases. The V gene's germline CDR1 is SGHNT and CDR2 YYREEE (reference sequence). CDR3: CASSLDLAQETQYF. The CDR3 bases are TGTGCCAGCAGCTTGGACCTAGCGCAAGAGACCCAGTACTTC.

This sequence joins TRBV19 and TRBJ1-2, with D possibly being TRBD1 (6 bases). Trimming removed 9 bases at V and 4 bases at J, with 15 bases between. This CDR3 spans 13 amino acids. Germline CDR1 reads LNHDA; CDR2 reads SQIVND (reference sequence). The CDR3 protein is CASGQTGGYGYTF. The CDR3 nucleotides read TGTGCCAGCGGACAGACTGGAGGCTATGGCTACACCTTC.

V usage is TRBV9 and J usage is TRBJ1-2, with 7 bases identical to TRBD1. V shed 4 bases and J 3 bases; nucleotides not matched to a gene: 6. The CDR3 sequence is 14 residues long. In germline, CDR1 is SGDLS, CDR2 YYNGEE. For the CDR3, the DNA is TGTGCCAGCAGCCCGGACAGGTTTTACTATGGCTACACCTTC. The encoded protein is CASSPDRFYYGYTF.

This chain joins TRBV19 and TRBJ2-4; the match to TRBD2 covers 7 bases. V trimming: 3 bases; J trimming: 7 bases; junction bases outside the gene matches: 9. The CDR3 covers 15 residues. CDR1 is LNHDA and CDR2 is SQIVND in the germline V gene (reference sequence). CDR3 bases: TGTGCCAGTAGTATCGGCGGCGGGAGTGGGAACATTCAGTACTTC. Translated: CASSIGGGSGNIQYF.

The chain carries TRBV5-1 and TRBJ2-7; 7 bases align to TRBD1. The CDR3 length is 17 residues. From germline, CDR1 is SGHRS and CDR2 YFSETQ. V lost 3 bases, J lost 2 bases, and 14 bases stayed unmatched. CDR3 DNA: TGCGCCAGCAGCTCTTCCTCAGGGTGGGACAGAACCTACGAGCAGTACTTC. It encodes CASSSSSGWDRTYEQYF.

This chain uses TRBV30 with TRBJ1-2; D remains unclear. CDR1 is GTSNPN and CDR2 is SVGIG in the germline V gene (reference sequence). V was clipped by 0 bases and J by 5 bases, with 7 bases between them. The CDR3 contains 12 residues. CDR3 sequence reads: CAWSVSGYGYTF. CDR3 sequence (DNA): TGTGCCTGGAGTGTGAGTGGATATGGCTACACCTTC. The whole variable domain, remainder taken from reference TRBV30 and TRBJ1-2, is SQTIHQWPATLVQPVGSPLSLECTVEGTSNPNLYWYRQAAGRGLQLLFYSVGIGQISSEVPQNLSASRPQDRQFILSSKKLLLSDSGFYLCAWSVSGYGYTFGSGTRLTVV.

The rearrangement joins TRBV7-3 to TRBJ2-1; D is perhaps TRBD1 (5 bases). The germline V gene has CDR1 SGHTA and CDR2 FQGTGA. This CDR3 is 14 amino acids long. The V gene lost 1 base and the J gene lost 6 bases, with 10 bases spanning the gap. CDR3 DNA: TGTGCCAGCAGCTTAAGTGCAGGGCGCAATGAGCAGTTCTTC. It yields the protein CASSLSAGRNEQFF.

The chain carries TRBV3-1 and TRBJ2-1; a weak D match, TRBD2 (6 bases). V was trimmed by 4 bases and J by 4 bases, leaving 17 bases between them. This CDR3 spans 16 amino acids. From germline, CDR1 is LGHDT and CDR2 YNNKEL (reference sequence). The CDR3 DNA is TGTGCCAGCAGCCGCCCCATAGCGGACAAATACAATGAGCAGTTCTTC. It encodes CASSRPIADKYNEQFF.

V gene TRBV6-1 combines with J gene TRBJ2-1; the match to TRBD1 covers 8 bases. V was clipped by 3 bases and J by 2 bases; unmatched bases: 0. CDR1 and CDR2 (germline): MNHNS, SASEGT. The CDR3 has 14 residues. In DNA form, the CDR3 reads TGTGCCAGCAGTGACAGGGGGCCCTACAATGAGCAGTTCTTC. Its protein product is CASSDRGPYNEQFF.

The CDR3 loop is CSARIQKDRGGYNEQFF. The CDR3 nucleotides are TGCAGTGCTAGAATCCAGAAGGACAGGGGGGGATACAATGAGCAGTTCTTC. The V and J genes are TRBV20-1 and TRBJ2-1, with 10 bases lining up with TRBD1. Germline assignment: CDR1 DFQATT and CDR2 SNEGSKA (reference sequence). J was trimmed by 4 bases and V by 2 bases; bases with no gene match: 11. The CDR3 runs to 17 residues.

The chain couples TRBV20-1 to TRBJ2-1, with TRBD2 matching over 8 bases. Trimming cost V 6 bases and J 4 bases; bases outside gene matches: 11. CDR3 length equals 15 residues. Germline CDR1 DFQATT, CDR2 SNEGSKA (reference sequence). In DNA, the CDR3 is TGCAGTGCCCCAACGGGGGGGGCTTGGTACAATGAGCAGTTCTTC. Translation: CSAPTGGAWYNEQFF.

The chain joins TRBV7-2 to TRBJ2-7; D may correspond to TRBD1 or TRBD2 (5 bases each). V lost 5 bases, J lost 2 bases, and 13 bases lay in between. Per germline, CDR1 SGHTA and CDR2 FQGNSA. CDR3 length equals 14 residues. In nucleotides, the CDR3 is TGTGCCAGCAGCACCACCGGGACGACCTACGAGCAGTACTTC. Its protein is CASSTTGTTYEQYF. Drawing the rest from reference TRBV7-2 and TRBJ2-7, the complete variable domain is GAGVSQSPSNKVTEKGKDVELRCDPISGHTALYWYRQSLGQGLEFLIYFQGNSAPDKSGLPSDRFSAERTGGSVSTLTIQRTQQEDSAVYLCASSTTGTTYEQYFGPGTRLTVT.

Concerning this clonotype: One end of the junction varies from germline; a read error may be responsible. This chain links TRBV7-2 with TRBJ2-5; D is possibly TRBD2 (5 bases). Germline-derived CDR1 and CDR2 are SGHTA and FQGNSA. The CDR3 is 13 residues long. CDR3 residues: CASSLAGFETQYF. CDR3 nucleotide sequence: TGTGCCAGCAGCCTAGCCGGGTTTGAGACCCAGTACTTC. Variable domain in full (rest from reference TRBV7-2 and TRBJ2-5): GAGVSQSPSNKVTEKGKDVELRCDPISGHTALYWYRQSLGQGLEFLIYFQGNSAPDKSGLPSDRFSAERTGGSVSTLTIQRTQQEDSAVYLCASSLAGFETQYFGPGTRLLVL.

The chain joins TRBV6-2 or TRBV6-3 to TRBJ2-3; 9 bases fit TRBD2. V shed 6 bases, J shed 1 base, and the junction held 2 bases outside the gene matches. CDR1 and CDR2 (germline): MNHEY, SVGEGT. The CDR3 consists of 14 residues. The CDR3 protein is CASRLAGGTDTQYF. DNA for the CDR3: TGTGCCAGCAGATTAGCGGGAGGCACAGATACGCAGTATTTT.

This clonotype was seen just once. The chain carries TRBV6-1 and TRBJ1-4, with 12 nucleotides matching TRBD1. Germline V gene lookup returns CDR1 MNHNS and CDR2 SASEGT. V lost 4 bases, J lost 4 bases, and 10 bases stayed unmatched. This CDR3 region has 18 residues. The CDR3 is CASSAPGQGARSNEKLFF. In DNA, the CDR3 is TGTGCCAGCAGTGCCCCGGGACAGGGGGCGAGAAGTAATGAAAAACTGTTTTTT.

J is TRBJ1-2 and V is TRBV6-2 or TRBV6-3; D ambiguous. The V and J ends lost 4 bases and 6 bases respectively, with 6 bases between them. The CDR3 spans 11 residues. Germline V gene lookup returns CDR1 MNHEY and CDR2 SVGEGT. The CDR3 DNA is TGTGCCAGCAGTTGGAACCATGGCTACACCTTC. Protein product: CASSWNHGYTF.

The V gene is TRBV5-6, the J gene TRBJ2-2, with 8 bases aligning to TRBD1. V trimming: 1 base; J trimming: 6 bases; junction bases outside the gene matches: 5. The germline V gene encodes CDR1 SGHDT and CDR2 YYEEEE. The CDR3 is 15 residues long. CDR3 region: CASSLQGASSGELFF. CDR3 nucleotide sequence: TGTGCCAGCAGCTTGCAGGGGGCGAGTTCCGGGGAGCTGTTTTTT.

The V and J genes are TRBV6-5 and TRBJ2-1, with TRBD2 identical over 9 bases. The junction had 9 bases not matched to a gene; V was cut back by 2 bases and J by 7 bases. The CDR3 runs 16 residues. Per the germline V gene, CDR1 is MNHEY and CDR2 is SVGAGI. The CDR3 coding sequence is TGTGCCAGCAGTTACGTCGCGGGAGGGCCGCTGAATGAGCAGTTCTTC. This codes for CASSYVAGGPLNEQFF.

V usage is TRBV5-1 and J usage is TRBJ2-1; TRBD2 matches at 8 bases. The germline gives CDR1 SGHRS, CDR2 YFSETQ. CDR3 length: 15 residues. V lost 6 bases to trimming and J lost 5 bases; unmatched junction nucleotides: 10. CDR3 residues: CASTLGLAGNNEQFF. In DNA, the CDR3 is TGCGCCAGCACTCTGGGGCTAGCGGGTAACAATGAGCAGTTCTTC.

The J gene is TRBJ2-7, the V gene TRBV5-1; D not resolved. Germline values: CDR1 SGHRS, CDR2 YFSETQ. The V gene lost 0 bases and the J gene lost 4 bases, with 14 bases spanning the gap. This CDR3 region has 15 residues. The CDR3 sequence: CASSLATLPQYEQYF. CDR3 DNA sequence: TGCGCCAGCAGCTTGGCGACCTTACCCCAATACGAGCAGTACTTC.

The genes are TRBV12-3 or TRBV12-4 and TRBJ2-3; no definite D call. Deletions cut 5 bases from V and 7 bases from J, with 13 bases between. CDR3 size: 13 residues. The CDR3 spells CASSLGPINTQYF. The CDR3 bases are TGTGCCAGCAGTCTTGGACCCATAAATACGCAGTATTTT.

The chain couples TRBV25-1 to TRBJ1-3; D perhaps matches TRBD1 (6 bases). CDR1 is MGHDK and CDR2 is SYGVNS in the germline V gene. V was pared by 3 bases and J by 3 bases, with 12 bases between. The CDR3 has 15 residues. CDR3 nucleotide sequence: TGTGCCAGCAGTGAGATGGACAGAGATGGAAACACCATATATTTT. It is translated as CASSEMDRDGNTIYF.

V is TRBV2 and J is TRBJ2-1; 8 bases match TRBD1. Per germline, CDR1 SNHLY and CDR2 FYNNEI. CDR3 length equals 15 residues. Trimming at V came to 2 bases and at J to 5 bases, leaving 5 bases not matched to a gene. The CDR3 nucleotides read TGTGCCAGCAGTGAATACGGACAGGGTGACAATGAGCAGTTCTTC. It codes for CASSEYGQGDNEQFF.

The chain recombines TRBV5-1 with TRBJ2-1; 8 bases agree with TRBD2. Looked up from germline, CDR1 is SGHRS and CDR2 is YFSETQ. CDR3 size: 15 residues. Unmatched junction bases numbered 6, after V lost 0 bases and J lost 7 bases. CDR3 protein: CASSLAPGGTNEQFF. The CDR3 nucleotides read TGCGCCAGCAGCTTGGCCCCGGGAGGGACAAATGAGCAGTTCTTC.

V is TRBV7-6 and J is TRBJ2-7; D is ambiguous. The germline V and J ends were trimmed by 6 bases and 2 bases, with 11 bases remaining between them. CDR3 length equals 13 residues. Germline V CDR1 and CDR2: SGHVS, FNYEAQ. The chain's CDR3 is CASSRTPTYEQYF. In DNA, the CDR3 is TGTGCCAGCAGTAGGACGCCTACCTACGAGCAGTACTTC.

This sequence joins TRBV20-1 and TRBJ1-2; D not resolved. V was clipped by 3 bases and J by 4 bases, with 9 bases between them. The CDR3 loop spans 12 amino acids. Germline CDR1 DFQATT, CDR2 SNEGSKA (reference sequence). The chain's CDR3 is CSASLGGYGYTF. CDR3 DNA sequence: TGCAGTGCTAGTTTGGGCGGCTATGGCTACACCTTC.

This chain uses TRBV9 with TRBJ1-2, with D possibly TRBD1 on 5 matching bases. V was trimmed by 3 bases and J by 7 bases, leaving 13 bases between them. The CDR3 contains 13 residues. CDR1 is SGDLS, CDR2 YYNGEE, per germline. CDR3 DNA sequence: TGTGCCAGCAGCGCCCTCTCAGGGTTTGGCTACACCTTC. Encoded protein: CASSALSGFGYTF.

A single count supports this clonotype. This chain uses TRBV2 with TRBJ2-5, with 8 positions matching TRBD1. The CDR3 contains 14 residues. Germline-derived CDR1 and CDR2 are SNHLY and FYNNEI. V was pared by 4 bases and J by 5 bases, with 6 bases of the junction left unmatched. The CDR3: CASSATGGTETQYF. CDR3 nucleotides: TGTGCCAGCAGTGCAACAGGGGGTACGGAGACCCAGTACTTC.